This T cell receptor (beta chain) emerged from a study of T-cell reconstitution after alpha-beta-depleted transplantation in children. The authors prepared the TCRbeta library with unique molecular identifiers. TCRdb used MiXCR to reprocess the PCR reads, holding one entry per CDR3 protein. This sample has some 550,000 distinct CDR3 sequences, with under 25% found just once. The CDR3 extends over 13 amino acids. With 5 bases removed from V and 0 bases from J, the gap between germline ends came to 7 bases. CDR1 is MNHNS and CDR2 is SASEGT in the germline V gene. The chain carries TRBV6-1 and TRBJ1-2; tentative D call: TRBD1 (5 bases). The receptor comes from a boy in the first two years of life who had a stem cell transplant for acute myeloid leukemia, so the T cells may come from the graft donor. This specimen consisted of PBMCs, mostly from graft donor cells, obtained 360 days after TCRalphabeta/CD19-depleted stem cell transplant. The CDR3 sequence: CASSPGSNYGYTF. CDR3 coding DNA: TGTGCCAGCAGTCCAGGGTCTAACTATGGCTACACCTTC.